The 20 T cell receptor beta chains given below trace back to one sample, sequenced in a study of shared clonotypes between healthy human individuals. Profiled with immunoSEQ multiplex PCR; TCRdb holds only in-frame clones, not every one. Of 2 million to 3 million clones detected, about 92% appear once; the ten largest clones hold about 0.13%. The sample consisted of naive CD4+ T cells sorted from blood. As to subset: CD45RA+ positively selected. The receptors come from a man aged 18 to 29 in good health.

CDR3 sequence (DNA): TGTGCCAGTAGTATAGATCGCGGGAGGACAGGCAGCATTCAGTACTTC. It is translated as CASSIDRGRTGSIQYF. The V and J genes are TRBV19 and TRBJ2-4; D is perhaps TRBD2 (8 bases). Germline V gene lookup returns CDR1 LNHDA and CDR2 SQIVND (reference sequence). Trimming took off 0 bases at V and 9 bases at J, with 18 bases between the two ends. CDR3 length: 16 residues.

Remarks on this clone: Other DNA sequences in the sample encode the same CDR3. V usage is TRBV5-4 and J usage is TRBJ2-3, with D unresolved. V dropped 2 bases and J dropped 0 bases, with 10 bases sitting between them. Germline V CDR1 and CDR2: SGHNT, YYREEE (reference sequence). This CDR3 is built from 15 residues. CDR3 loop: CASSLGGVSTDTQYF. The CDR3 DNA follows: TGTGCCAGCAGCTTAGGCGGAGTTAGCACAGATACGCAGTATTTT.

The rearrangement uses TRBV10-3 and TRBJ2-7, with D possibly matching TRBD2 (6 bases). The length of the CDR3 is 15 residues. The V and J ends lost 3 bases and 0 bases respectively, with 12 bases between them. Germline V gene data show CDR1 as ENHRY and CDR2 as SYGVKD. As DNA, the CDR3 is TGTGCCATCAGTGAAACTAGCCGAGGCTCCTACGAGCAGTACTTC. It is translated as CAISETSRGSYEQYF.

V is TRBV5-1 and J is TRBJ1-1; D unresolved. Trimming took 7 bases from V and 4 from J, leaving 17 bases between them. Germline loops: CDR1 SGHRS, CDR2 YFSETQ. The CDR3 covers 14 residues. The CDR3 region is CASRSGSEGTEAFF. The CDR3 coding sequence is TGCGCCAGCCGAAGTGGGTCCGAGGGCACTGAAGCTTTCTTT.

This chain links TRBV9 with TRBJ2-3; 11 nucleotides agree with TRBD2. The V gene end was trimmed by 6 bases and the J gene end by 1 base; junction bases not matched to a gene: 7. CDR1 is SGDLS and CDR2 is YYNGEE in the germline V gene. The CDR3 contains 16 residues. The CDR3 loop reads CASNRVAGGGTDTQYF. CDR3 DNA sequence: TGTGCCAGCAATAGGGTAGCGGGAGGGGGCACAGATACGCAGTATTTT.

A word on this clone: Other DNA sequences within the sample encode an identical CDR3. This chain connects TRBV30 to TRBJ1-3; tentatively, D is TRBD1 (6 bases). CDR1 is GTSNPN, CDR2 SVGIG, per germline (reference sequence). This CDR3 contains 13 residues. Trimming left V 1 base short and J 2 bases short, with 6 bases between. The CDR3 DNA reads TGTGCCTGGAGTGGGACAGCTGGAAACACCATATATTTT. Translation gives CAWSGTAGNTIYF.

The gene calls are TRBV2 and TRBJ1-5; tentatively, D is TRBD1 (5 bases). Germline V lookup: CDR1 SNHLY, CDR2 FYNNEI. V dropped 6 bases and J dropped 1 base, with 10 bases sitting between them. The CDR3 spans 14 residues. The CDR3 bases are TGTGCCAGCAGGGGACTTACGAGCAATCAGCCCCAGCATTTT. Amino acid sequence: CASRGLTSNQPQHF. Full variable domain (remainder filled in from reference TRBV2 and TRBJ1-5): EPEVTQTPSHQVTQMGQEVILRCVPISNHLYFYWYRQILGQKVEFLVSFYNNEISEKSEIFDDQFSVERPDGSNFTLKIRSTKLEDSAMYFCASRGLTSNQPQHFGDGTRLSIL.

The chain carries TRBV5-4 and TRBJ1-2; no firm D call. There are 15 residues in the CDR3. Trimming cost V 0 bases and J 0 bases, with 9 bases left between them. Per germline, CDR1 SGHNT and CDR2 YYREEE (reference sequence). CDR3 DNA sequence: TGTGCCAGCAGCTTGGATGCCAATACTAACTATGGCTACACCTTC. This translates into CASSLDANTNYGYTF. The variable domain in full, completed from reference TRBV5-4 and TRBJ1-2, reads ETGVTQSPTHLIKTRGQQVTLRCSSQSGHNTVSWYQQALGQGPQFIFQYYREEENGRGNFPPRFSGLQFPNYSSELNVNALELDDSALYLCASSLDANTNYGYTFGSGTRLTVV.

V gene TRBV4-1 combines with J gene TRBJ2-2; maybe TRBD2 (6 bases). CDR1 and CDR2 (germline): MGHRA, YSYEKL. The length of the CDR3 is 15 residues. The V and J ends lost 4 bases and 0 bases respectively, with 9 bases between them. Written as DNA, the CDR3 is TGCGCCAGCAGCCGAGGACTATCGAACACCGGGGAGCTGTTTTTT. This gives the protein CASSRGLSNTGELFF.

The chain carries TRBV7-2 and TRBJ2-7, with D possibly TRBD1 on 6 matching bases. V lost 1 base, J lost 9 bases, and 13 bases lay in between. CDR1 and CDR2 (germline): SGHTA, FQGNSA. The CDR3 extends over 13 amino acids. The CDR3 sequence is CASSLGLQGAQYF. The CDR3 nucleotides are TGTGCCAGCAGCTTAGGGTTACAGGGCGCGCAGTACTTC. Together with reference TRBV7-2 and TRBJ2-7, the CDR3 gives the full variable domain: GAGVSQSPSNKVTEKGKDVELRCDPISGHTALYWYRQSLGQGLEFLIYFQGNSAPDKSGLPSDRFSAERTGGSVSTLTIQRTQQEDSAVYLCASSLGLQGAQYFGPGTRLTVT.

CDR3 bases: TGTGCCAGCAGCTCCCGGGGCGGGTTCTACGAGCAGTACTTC. Its protein product is CASSSRGGFYEQYF. The chain joins TRBV7-8 to TRBJ2-7; D may match TRBD1 or TRBD2 (5 bases each). Deletions cut 4 bases from V and 3 bases from J, with 13 bases between. CDR1 and CDR2 (germline): SGHVS, FQNEAQ. CDR3 length equals 14 residues.

This rearrangement joins TRBV5-4 to TRBJ1-1, with D possibly being TRBD1 (6 bases). The germline V gene encodes CDR1 SGHNT and CDR2 YYREEE (reference sequence). Trimming left V 2 bases short and J 4 bases short, with 12 bases between. The CDR3 extends over 14 amino acids. CDR3 loop: CASSFSGATTEAFF. The CDR3 DNA follows: TGTGCCAGCAGCTTCTCAGGGGCGACCACTGAAGCTTTCTTT.

This rearrangement joins TRBV6-4 to TRBJ1-5; D unresolved. V dropped 3 bases and J dropped 7 bases, with 10 bases sitting between them. The CDR3 runs to 13 residues. Germline V gene sequence: CDR1 MRHNA, CDR2 SNTAGT. The CDR3: CASSEGSRQPQHF. As DNA, the CDR3 is TGTGCCAGCAGTGAGGGGAGCCGACAGCCCCAGCATTTT.

The CDR3: CASSDHYEQYF. In DNA, the CDR3 is TGTGCCAGCAGTGACCATTACGAGCAGTACTTC. J is TRBJ2-7 and V is TRBV28, with unresolved D. This CDR3 has 11 amino acids. V was trimmed by 5 bases and J by 4 bases, leaving 6 bases between them. Germline lookup yields CDR1 MDHEN and CDR2 SYDVKM.

The rearrangement uses TRBV19 and TRBJ2-5, with TRBD1 identical over 9 bases. Germline V gene lookup returns CDR1 LNHDA and CDR2 SQIVND (reference sequence). This CDR3 has 13 residues. The ends lost 4 bases at V and 5 bases at J; junction bases unmatched: 2. The CDR3 reads CASSTGTGETQYF. Here the CDR3 DNA reads TGTGCCAGTAGTACCGGGACAGGGGAGACCCAGTACTTC.

Turning to this clone: The sample contains more than one DNA sequence encoding this CDR3. The CDR3 DNA reads TGTGCCAGCAGCGTAGAGGGGGGTCGGGATACGCAGTATTTT. This encodes CASSVEGGRDTQYF. This rearrangement joins TRBV9 to TRBJ2-3, with D perhaps assigned TRBD1 or TRBD2 (6 bases each). The CDR3 consists of 14 residues. CDR1 SGDLS and CDR2 YYNGEE come from the germline V gene. V lost 0 bases and J 6 bases, leaving 11 bases between the germline ends.

The V gene is TRBV6-5, the J gene TRBJ1-1; the match to TRBD1 covers 7 bases. The CDR3 is made up of 14 amino acids. V lost 8 bases to trimming and J lost 5 bases; unmatched junction nucleotides: 11. Germline V gives CDR1 MNHEY, CDR2 SVGAGI. The chain's CDR3 is CASWAGGVWTEAFF. CDR3 DNA sequence: TGTGCCAGCTGGGCAGGGGGGGTGTGGACTGAAGCTTTCTTT.

The V and J genes are TRBV5-3 and TRBJ2-3, with 9 bases that match TRBD2. TRBV5-3 is filed as an ORF, its function uncertain. The CDR3 is 17 amino acids. V dropped 5 bases and J dropped 2; count of bases not matched to a gene: 12. In nucleotides, the CDR3 is TGTGCCAGAAGTCGTCCTTCTAGCGGGGCAAACACAGATACGCAGTATTTT. Translating it yields CARSRPSSGANTDTQYF.

The chain couples TRBV19 to TRBJ2-7, with D possibly TRBD1 on 6 matching bases. This CDR3 region has 15 residues. Germline V lookup: CDR1 LNHDA, CDR2 SQIVND (reference sequence). V was pared by 6 bases and J by 0 bases, with 15 bases between. CDR3 nucleotide sequence: TGTGCCAGTAGCCCTGGGACACTGAGCTCCTACGAGCAGTACTTC. It codes for CASSPGTLSSYEQYF.

This rearrangement joins TRBV27 to TRBJ1-6, with 7 bases fitting TRBD1. Per the germline V gene, CDR1 is MNHEY and CDR2 is SMNVEV (reference sequence). The CDR3 length is 13 residues. J was trimmed by 8 bases and V by 6 bases; bases with no gene match: 4. The CDR3 spells CASRDRTYSPLHF. In DNA form, the CDR3 reads TGTGCCAGCAGGGACAGGACCTATTCACCCCTCCACTTT.